These T cell receptor beta chains were read from a single sample in a study of CD8+ T cells in alopecia areata. The table came from immunoSEQ multiplex PCR; TCRdb's copy has only in-frame clones and leaves some out. The sample records about 210,000 clones, 64% being singletons. The material sequenced was CD4+ T cells sorted from blood, taken at week 4, from a patient treated with tofacitinib. These receptors came from a human donor with alopecia areata. The CDR3 runs from the conserved cysteine through the conserved F or W. Each record gives: CDR3 DNA, CDR3 protein, CDR3 length, clone size, D gene, V gene, J gene. A D gene is named only where the DNA matches it firmly. Rows give clone size only sometimes, using once, few, many, or a class for an expanded clone.

cdr3_nt: TGTGCCAGCAGCTTAGGGGGGAATTCCTACAATGAGCAGTTCTTC
cdr3_aa: CASSLGGNSYNEQFF
cdr3_length: 15
clone_size: few
d_call: -
v_call: TRBV5-4
j_call: TRBJ2-1

cdr3_nt: TGTGCCATCACCAGGGACCTTACTAACTATGGCTACACCTTC
cdr3_aa: CAITRDLTNYGYTF
cdr3_length: 14
clone_size: few
d_call: -
v_call: TRBV10-3
j_call: TRBJ1-2

cdr3_nt: TGTGCCAGCAGTGATGGAAACACCATATATTTT
cdr3_aa: CASSDGNTIYF
cdr3_length: 11
clone_size: once
d_call: -
v_call: TRBV6-5
j_call: TRBJ1-3

cdr3_nt: TGCGCCAGCAGTCAAGAGACCACAGGGACCTACGACACTGAAGCTTTCTTT
cdr3_aa: CASSQETTGTYDTEAFF
cdr3_length: 17
clone_size: few
d_call: -
v_call: TRBV23-1
j_call: TRBJ1-1

cdr3_nt: TGTGCCAGCAGTTACCATGGGGGATCCCAAGAGACCCAGTACTTC
cdr3_aa: CASSYHGGSQETQYF
cdr3_length: 15
clone_size: -
d_call: -
v_call: TRBV6-5
j_call: TRBJ2-5

cdr3_nt: TGTGCCAGCATGAGGGCTAGCGGGGCTTACAATGAGCAGTTCTTC
cdr3_aa: CASMRASGAYNEQFF
cdr3_length: 15
clone_size: few
d_call: TRBD2
v_call: TRBV6-1
j_call: TRBJ2-1

cdr3_nt: TGTGCCAGCGGACAGGGGACGAACACTGAAGCTTTCTTT
cdr3_aa: CASGQGTNTEAFF
cdr3_length: 13
clone_size: -
d_call: TRBD1
v_call: TRBV6-5
j_call: TRBJ1-1

cdr3_nt: TGTGCCACCGAAGGGGCAGCCTACGAGCAGTACTTC
cdr3_aa: CATEGAAYEQYF
cdr3_length: 12
clone_size: -
d_call: -
v_call: TRBV30
j_call: TRBJ2-7

cdr3_nt: TGCAGCGTAGCGACAGGGTCGGTAAACGAAAAACTGTTTTTT
cdr3_aa: CSVATGSVNEKLFF
cdr3_length: 14
clone_size: -
d_call: TRBD1
v_call: TRBV29-1
j_call: TRBJ1-4

cdr3_nt: TGCGCCAGCAGCCAAGGGCGTGGGCAGGGGAATGAAAAACTGTTTTTT
cdr3_aa: CASSQGRGQGNEKLFF
cdr3_length: 16
clone_size: -
d_call: -
v_call: TRBV4-1
j_call: TRBJ1-4

cdr3_nt: TGTGCCAGCAGTCCCCGGGGGGCCTCTAATTCACCCCTCCACTTT
cdr3_aa: CASSPRGASNSPLHF
cdr3_length: 15
clone_size: -
d_call: -
v_call: TRBV27
j_call: TRBJ1-6

cdr3_nt: TGCGCCAGCAGCTCGCTACAGGGACGGGGAGAGCAGTACTTC
cdr3_aa: CASSSLQGRGEQYF
cdr3_length: 14
clone_size: few
d_call: -
v_call: TRBV5-1
j_call: TRBJ2-7

cdr3_nt: TGCAGCGTTGATCCCCAACAGGGGGCGAAAGCTAACTATGGCTACACCTTC
cdr3_aa: CSVDPQQGAKANYGYTF
cdr3_length: 17
clone_size: -
d_call: TRBD1
v_call: TRBV29-1
j_call: TRBJ1-2

cdr3_nt: TGTGCCAGCAGTTTAACAGGGGCCTACGAGCAGTACTTC
cdr3_aa: CASSLTGAYEQYF
cdr3_length: 13
clone_size: -
d_call: TRBD1
v_call: TRBV6-5
j_call: TRBJ2-7

cdr3_nt: TGTGCCACTCTAGGCGAGACCCAGTACTTC
cdr3_aa: CATLGETQYF
cdr3_length: 10
clone_size: -
d_call: -
v_call: TRBV28
j_call: TRBJ2-5

cdr3_nt: TGCAGCGTTCAAAGACTAGCGGGCCCTCCAGAGACCCAGTACTTC
cdr3_aa: CSVQRLAGPPETQYF
cdr3_length: 15
clone_size: few
d_call: TRBD2
v_call: TRBV29-1
j_call: TRBJ2-5

cdr3_nt: TGCAGCGTTACCGCCGGGACAGGGGAGGGTGAGCAGTTCTTC
cdr3_aa: CSVTAGTGEGEQFF
cdr3_length: 14
clone_size: -
d_call: TRBD1
v_call: TRBV29-1
j_call: TRBJ2-1

cdr3_nt: TGTGCCAGCAGCTGGGGGCAGGGTTCCACAGATACGCAGTATTTT
cdr3_aa: CASSWGQGSTDTQYF
cdr3_length: 15
clone_size: few
d_call: -
v_call: TRBV9
j_call: TRBJ2-3

cdr3_nt: TGCGCCAGCAGCTTGAACCAGGGGATGGGTTCACCCCTCCACTTT
cdr3_aa: CASSLNQGMGSPLHF
cdr3_length: 15
clone_size: -
d_call: -
v_call: TRBV5-1
j_call: TRBJ1-6

cdr3_nt: TGTGCCAGCAGCCGGGACAGGGTTAATCAGCCCCAGCATTTT
cdr3_aa: CASSRDRVNQPQHF
cdr3_length: 14
clone_size: -
d_call: TRBD1
v_call: TRBV2
j_call: TRBJ1-5

cdr3_nt: TGTGCTAGCAGCTTAATTGGGGGCGCCTCGGGCTACACCTTC
cdr3_aa: CASSLIGGASGYTF
cdr3_length: 14
clone_size: -
d_call: -
v_call: TRBV7-6
j_call: TRBJ1-2

cdr3_nt: TGTGCCAGCAGCTTATTGGGAGACACAGATACGCAGTATTTT
cdr3_aa: CASSLLGDTDTQYF
cdr3_length: 14
clone_size: -
d_call: -
v_call: TRBV7-2
j_call: TRBJ2-3

cdr3_nt: TGCGCCAGCAGCCCCGCCTTTGCGGGGGGCGGAACCGGGGAGCTGTTTTTT
cdr3_aa: CASSPAFAGGGTGELFF
cdr3_length: 17
clone_size: -
d_call: TRBD2
v_call: TRBV4-1
j_call: TRBJ2-2

cdr3_nt: TGTGCCTGGAAGGCTTGGGGGACCGGGGAGCTGTTTTTT
cdr3_aa: CAWKAWGTGELFF
cdr3_length: 13
clone_size: few
d_call: -
v_call: TRBV30
j_call: TRBJ2-2

cdr3_nt: TGTGCCAGCAGCCCGGACCCCAGGAGAGGCTACACCTTC
cdr3_aa: CASSPDPRRGYTF
cdr3_length: 13
clone_size: -
d_call: -
v_call: TRBV7-3
j_call: TRBJ1-2

cdr3_nt: TGTGCCTGGACGACCGGTTTAGCTGGCACTGAAGCTTTCTTT
cdr3_aa: CAWTTGLAGTEAFF
cdr3_length: 14
clone_size: -
d_call: -
v_call: TRBV30
j_call: TRBJ1-1

cdr3_nt: TGTGCCAGCAGTAAACTAGCGGGGGCCACGCCGGAGACCCAGTACTTC
cdr3_aa: CASSKLAGATPETQYF
cdr3_length: 16
clone_size: -
d_call: TRBD2
v_call: TRBV27
j_call: TRBJ2-5

cdr3_nt: TGCGCCAGCAGCTTGGAATCAGGGAATTCACCCCTCCACTTT
cdr3_aa: CASSLESGNSPLHF
cdr3_length: 14
clone_size: -
d_call: -
v_call: TRBV5-1
j_call: TRBJ1-6

cdr3_nt: TGCAGCGTTGATAAGGGGAACACCGGGGAGCTGTTTTTT
cdr3_aa: CSVDKGNTGELFF
cdr3_length: 13
clone_size: -
d_call: -
v_call: TRBV29-1
j_call: TRBJ2-2

cdr3_nt: TGTGCCAGCAGCTCTGACAGGGGCCCCTACAATGAGCAGTTCTTC
cdr3_aa: CASSSDRGPYNEQFF
cdr3_length: 15
clone_size: few
d_call: TRBD1
v_call: TRBV7-3
j_call: TRBJ2-1

cdr3_nt: TGTGCCAGCAGTGTTGGGTACGAGCAGTACTTC
cdr3_aa: CASSVGYEQYF
cdr3_length: 11
clone_size: -
d_call: -
v_call: TRBV2
j_call: TRBJ2-7

cdr3_nt: TGCGCCAGCAGCCAAGGACTAGCGGGGGCCGGGGGTGTGCAGTACTTC
cdr3_aa: CASSQGLAGAGGVQYF
cdr3_length: 16
clone_size: -
d_call: TRBD2
v_call: TRBV4-3
j_call: TRBJ2-7

cdr3_nt: TGTGCCAGCAGGCAGACGGGGGGATTTGGAGTGGAAGCTTTCTTT
cdr3_aa: CASRQTGGFGVEAFF
cdr3_length: 15
clone_size: -
d_call: -
v_call: TRBV7-8
j_call: TRBJ1-1

cdr3_nt: TGTGCCTGGAGTGTATATGAGACCCAGTACTTC
cdr3_aa: CAWSVYETQYF
cdr3_length: 11
clone_size: -
d_call: -
v_call: TRBV30
j_call: TRBJ2-5

cdr3_nt: TGTGCCAGCAGCCCCGCTAGTCACAGTGAGCAGTTCTTC
cdr3_aa: CASSPASHSEQFF
cdr3_length: 13
clone_size: few
d_call: -
v_call: TRBV7-9
j_call: TRBJ2-1

cdr3_nt: TGTGCCATCAGACCGGGACAGGGAAACACCGGGGAGCTGTTTTTT
cdr3_aa: CAIRPGQGNTGELFF
cdr3_length: 15
clone_size: -
d_call: TRBD1
v_call: TRBV10-3
j_call: TRBJ2-2

cdr3_nt: TGCGCCAGCAGCTTTTCTGGGAGGGGAGAGACCCAGTACTTC
cdr3_aa: CASSFSGRGETQYF
cdr3_length: 14
clone_size: -
d_call: TRBD2
v_call: TRBV5-1
j_call: TRBJ2-5

cdr3_nt: TGTGCCAGCCACTCGCCGGGAGGCAAAAACATTCAGTACTTC
cdr3_aa: CASHSPGGKNIQYF
cdr3_length: 14
clone_size: -
d_call: TRBD2
v_call: TRBV19
j_call: TRBJ2-4

cdr3_nt: TGCGCCAGCAGCCCTCGTGGTTGGGGGGTCCCCAATCAGCCCCAGCATTTT
cdr3_aa: CASSPRGWGVPNQPQHF
cdr3_length: 17
clone_size: -
d_call: -
v_call: TRBV4-1
j_call: TRBJ1-5

cdr3_nt: TGTGCCTCAAAGGGTAGGATTAATTCACCCCTCCACTTT
cdr3_aa: CASKGRINSPLHF
cdr3_length: 13
clone_size: -
d_call: -
v_call: TRBV14
j_call: TRBJ1-6

cdr3_nt: TGTGCCAGCAGCTCTACAGGGTTGGGGACAAGCGAGACCCAGTACTTC
cdr3_aa: CASSSTGLGTSETQYF
cdr3_length: 16
clone_size: -
d_call: -
v_call: TRBV7-8
j_call: TRBJ2-5

cdr3_nt: TGCAGCATAAGAGTTTCGGGGTCTGGGGCCAACGTCCTGACTTTC
cdr3_aa: CSIRVSGSGANVLTF
cdr3_length: 15
clone_size: -
d_call: -
v_call: TRBV29-1
j_call: TRBJ2-6

cdr3_nt: TGTGCCAGCAGCCCCGAAAGGGACAGGGCCGGTCAGCCCCAGCATTTT
cdr3_aa: CASSPERDRAGQPQHF
cdr3_length: 16
clone_size: -
d_call: TRBD1
v_call: TRBV2
j_call: TRBJ1-5

cdr3_nt: TGTGCCAGCAGCGTAGAGGGAGGGAGGAACAATGAGCAGTTCTTC
cdr3_aa: CASSVEGGRNNEQFF
cdr3_length: 15
clone_size: -
d_call: TRBD2
v_call: TRBV9
j_call: TRBJ2-1

cdr3_nt: TGTGCCAGCAGTGTGGGCCCATATGTGGATGAGCAGTTCTTC
cdr3_aa: CASSVGPYVDEQFF
cdr3_length: 14
clone_size: -
d_call: -
v_call: TRBV6-4
j_call: TRBJ2-1

cdr3_nt: TGTGCCAGTAGTTCTCACCGCGGACAGGACACTGAAGCTTTCTTT
cdr3_aa: CASSSHRGQDTEAFF
cdr3_length: 15
clone_size: -
d_call: TRBD1
v_call: TRBV19
j_call: TRBJ1-1

cdr3_nt: TGTGCCAGCAGCTCAGGGATGCATGAAAAACTGTTTTTT
cdr3_aa: CASSSGMHEKLFF
cdr3_length: 13
clone_size: few
d_call: -
v_call: TRBV7-9
j_call: TRBJ1-4

cdr3_nt: TGTGCCATCCGAACAGGGGGCCTTAGCTACGAGCAGTACTTC
cdr3_aa: CAIRTGGLSYEQYF
cdr3_length: 14
clone_size: few
d_call: TRBD1
v_call: TRBV2
j_call: TRBJ2-7

cdr3_nt: TGTGCCAGCAGCCGGCCCGGGGGTGGGAGCACTGAAGCTTTCTTT
cdr3_aa: CASSRPGGGSTEAFF
cdr3_length: 15
clone_size: few
d_call: -
v_call: TRBV7-9
j_call: TRBJ1-1

cdr3_nt: TGCGCCAGCAGCTCCGGACCGGCCTACGAGCAGTACTTC
cdr3_aa: CASSSGPAYEQYF
cdr3_length: 13
clone_size: -
d_call: -
v_call: TRBV5-1
j_call: TRBJ2-7

cdr3_nt: TGTGCCAGCATCAACCGGGCAGCTGAAGCTTTCTTT
cdr3_aa: CASINRAAEAFF
cdr3_length: 12
clone_size: -
d_call: -
v_call: TRBV6-5
j_call: TRBJ1-1

cdr3_nt: TGTGCCAGCAGTGAATGGGGGCGCGATCAGCCCCAGCATTTT
cdr3_aa: CASSEWGRDQPQHF
cdr3_length: 14
clone_size: once
d_call: -
v_call: TRBV2
j_call: TRBJ1-5

cdr3_nt: TGTGCCAGCAGTTATGGGGGTGCTTGGGGAGAGACCCAGTACTTC
cdr3_aa: CASSYGGAWGETQYF
cdr3_length: 15
clone_size: -
d_call: -
v_call: TRBV6-5
j_call: TRBJ2-5